These 18 T cell receptor beta chains came from one sample sequenced in a study of graft-versus-host responses after intestinal transplantation. Some clones are missing from TCRdb's copy, which holds only in-frame ones; the method was immunoSEQ multiplex PCR. This sample has roughly 25,000 clones, with just under 40% found just once. Material: alloreactive CD4+ T cells from a mixed lymphocyte reaction culture, obtained before intestinal transplant. The subset denotes: CFSE-low proliferating T cells sorted from roughly 6-day pre-transplant mixed lymphocyte reaction (GvH or HvG direction). The origin of the receptors is a human patient who received an intestinal transplant.

The table lists this clone with a few counts. The chain has TRBV7-2 and TRBJ2-5, with 9 bases identical to TRBD1. The germline gives CDR1 SGHTA, CDR2 FQGNSA. This CDR3 is 15 amino acids long. Losses at the gene ends were 5 bases for V and 5 bases for J; bases not matched to a gene: 9. The CDR3 loop reads CASSTDRGRSETQYF. DNA for the CDR3: TGTGCCAGCAGCACTGACAGGGGGAGATCGGAGACCCAGTACTTC. Together with reference TRBV7-2 and TRBJ2-5, the CDR3 gives the full variable domain: GAGVSQSPSNKVTEKGKDVELRCDPISGHTALYWYRQSLGQGLEFLIYFQGNSAPDKSGLPSDRFSAERTGGSVSTLTIQRTQQEDSAVYLCASSTDRGRSETQYFGPGTRLLVL.

The chain links TRBV19 to TRBJ1-2; 7 nucleotides line up with TRBD1. Germline lookup yields CDR1 LNHDA and CDR2 SQIVND (reference sequence). The trim removed 8 bases at V and 2 bases at J, leaving 11 bases unmatched. The length of the CDR3 is 15 residues. DNA of the CDR3: TGTGCCAGTCGCCGGGACAGCCCACCGAACTATGGCTACACCTTC. Translating it yields CASRRDSPPNYGYTF.

The rearrangement uses TRBV5-4 and TRBJ2-1, with D hard to call. V dropped 0 bases and J dropped 0 bases, with 10 bases sitting between them. Germline CDR1 reads SGHNT; CDR2 reads YYREEE (reference sequence). CDR3 length: 16 residues. The CDR3 region has the DNA TGTGCCAGCAGCTTGGGGCTGCGGAGCTCCTACAATGAGCAGTTCTTC. The encoded protein is CASSLGLRSSYNEQFF.

The chain uses TRBV29-1 and TRBJ2-5; D remains unclear. The CDR3 has 14 residues. V dropped 4 bases and J dropped 5 bases, with 17 bases sitting between them. Germline V gene lookup returns CDR1 SQVTM and CDR2 ANQGSEA. The CDR3, as DNA: TGCAGCGTTGCCCTCCGTAATGGCGGCGAGACCCAGTACTTC. Its protein is CSVALRNGGETQYF.

The V and J genes are TRBV30 and TRBJ1-3; D possibly corresponds to TRBD1 (5 bases). The germline CDR1 and CDR2 sequences are GTSNPN and SVGIG (reference sequence). The CDR3 length is 11 residues. The V end lost 5 bases, the J end lost 5 bases, and 7 bases lay between the germline ends. The CDR3 DNA is TGTGCCTGGGCGGGGCGAAACACCATATATTTT. Translation gives CAWAGRNTIYF.

The CDR3 protein is CASGPRLAGVTEQFF. The CDR3 coding sequence is TGTGCTAGTGGCCCGAGACTAGCGGGAGTCACTGAGCAGTTCTTC. J is TRBJ2-1 and V is TRBV12-5; 12 nucleotides align to TRBD2. Germline values: CDR1 LGHNT, CDR2 FRNRAP. CDR3 size: 15 residues. Trimming cost V 6 bases and J 9 bases; bases outside gene matches: 9.

In this sample, this clone turned up a few times. The chain carries TRBV9 and TRBJ2-1; tentatively, D is TRBD1 (6 bases). V was cut by 0 bases and J by 7 bases, with 14 bases left in between. The V gene's germline CDR1 is SGDLS and CDR2 YYNGEE. This CDR3 is built from 15 residues. The CDR3 region is CASSVAAQGWNEQFF. In nucleotides, the CDR3 is TGTGCCAGCAGCGTAGCGGCACAGGGTTGGAATGAGCAGTTCTTC.

The genes are TRBV6-1 and TRBJ2-1; D is undetermined. Germline CDR1 MNHNS, CDR2 SASEGT. CDR3 length: 15 amino acids. Trimming stripped 3 bases from V and 0 bases from J, with 9 bases between. The CDR3: CASSERRSSYNEQFF. The CDR3 DNA reads as TGTGCCAGCAGTGAGCGTAGGAGCTCCTACAATGAGCAGTTCTTC.

This chain joins TRBV29-1 and TRBJ1-1; a possible D gene is TRBD1 (5 bases). The CDR3 has 14 amino acids. Between the trimmed V and J ends, which lost 4 bases and 7 bases, there was a span of 19 bases. Germline loops: CDR1 SQVTM, CDR2 ANQGSEA. CDR3 bases: TGCAGCGTTGCCCCCAGGGTAAAGTATGGTGAAGCTTTCTTT. Encoded protein: CSVAPRVKYGEAFF.

This chain joins TRBV9 and TRBJ1-2; the D is unclear. This CDR3 is 12 amino acids long. V lost 0 bases and J lost 8, with 8 bases in between. Germline V gene data show CDR1 as SGDLS and CDR2 as YYNGEE. For the CDR3, the DNA is TGTGCCAGCAGCGTAGACGGGGTCGGCTACACCTTC. Protein product: CASSVDGVGYTF.

The chain has TRBV30 and TRBJ1-2; D is uncertain. V was cut by 7 bases and J by 3 bases, with 9 bases left in between. The CDR3 runs 11 residues. CDR1 GTSNPN and CDR2 SVGIG come from the germline V gene (reference sequence). CDR3 residues: CASRADYGYTF. DNA for the CDR3: TGTGCCTCGCGGGCAGACTATGGCTACACCTTC.

This clone was counted only a few times. The chain couples TRBV10-1 to TRBJ2-2; 9 bases map to TRBD2. V trimming: 3 bases; J trimming: 8 bases; junction bases outside the gene matches: 7. The CDR3 covers 15 residues. Germline V gene lookup returns CDR1 WNHNN and CDR2 SYGVQD (reference sequence). The CDR3, as DNA: TGCGCCAGCAGTGAAGGACTAGCGCGGGGAGGGGAGCTGTTTTTT. It is translated as CASSEGLARGGELFF.

This clone is termed medium-sized (0.01 to 0.1%). This chain connects TRBV10-1 to TRBJ1-1; 7 bases map to TRBD1. Looked up from germline, CDR1 is WNHNN and CDR2 is SYGVQD (reference sequence). This CDR3 comprises 12 residues. The ends lost 5 bases at V and 5 bases at J; junction bases unmatched: 2. The CDR3: CASSPGGTEAFF. CDR3 DNA sequence: TGCGCCAGCAGTCCAGGGGGGACTGAAGCTTTCTTT.

This clone is judged medium-sized. This sequence joins TRBV7-9 and TRBJ1-4; D is possibly TRBD1 (6 bases). Trimming pared 5 bases from V and 0 bases from J, leaving 13 bases between. The germline V gene has CDR1 SEHNR and CDR2 FQNEAQ (reference sequence). The CDR3 covers 16 residues. In DNA form, the CDR3 reads TGTGCCAGCAGCCCACGGGGGGCGGCAACTAATGAAAAACTGTTTTTT. It encodes CASSPRGAATNEKLFF.

The chain employs TRBV5-1 and TRBJ2-5; possible D gene TRBD1, 6 bases. Germline CDR1 and CDR2: SGHRS and YFSETQ. Trimming shortened V by 3 bases and J by 4 bases, and 13 bases separated the two germline ends. CDR3 length: 14 residues. The CDR3 here is CASSSYREVETQYF. The CDR3 DNA reads as TGCGCCAGCAGCTCATACAGGGAAGTAGAGACCCAGTACTTC.

The V call is TRBV6-1, the J call TRBJ1-6; D is undetermined. Germline CDR1 reads MNHNS; CDR2 reads SASEGT. Trimming left V 9 bases short and J 5 bases short, with 11 bases between. This CDR3 spans 13 amino acids. The CDR3 DNA is TGTGCCAGTACCATTAGAAATAATTCACCCCTCCACTTT. This codes for CASTIRNNSPLHF.

The rearrangement links TRBV19 to TRBJ2-3; no clear D gene. Between the trimmed V and J ends, which lost 3 bases and 3 bases, there was a span of 7 bases. CDR1 and CDR2 (germline): LNHDA, SQIVND (reference sequence). This CDR3 has 13 amino acids. CDR3 nucleotide sequence: TGTGCCAGTAGTATTTCCAGGACAGATACGCAGTATTTT. Amino acids: CASSISRTDTQYF. Together with reference TRBV19 and TRBJ2-3, the CDR3 gives the full variable domain: DGGITQSPKYLFRKEGQNVTLSCEQNLNHDAMYWYRQDPGQGLRLIYYSQIVNDFQKGDIAEGYSVSREKKESFPLTVTSAQKNPTAFYLCASSISRTDTQYFGPGTRLTVL.

V and J are TRBV18 and TRBJ1-2; TRBD1 is a possible D gene (6 bases). V was trimmed by 5 bases and J by 6 bases, leaving 13 bases between them. The V gene's germline CDR1 is KGHSH and CDR2 LQKENI. The CDR3 runs 13 residues. The CDR3 is CASSAGTRNGYTF. In DNA, the CDR3 is TGTGCCAGCTCAGCCGGGACAAGGAATGGCTACACCTTC.